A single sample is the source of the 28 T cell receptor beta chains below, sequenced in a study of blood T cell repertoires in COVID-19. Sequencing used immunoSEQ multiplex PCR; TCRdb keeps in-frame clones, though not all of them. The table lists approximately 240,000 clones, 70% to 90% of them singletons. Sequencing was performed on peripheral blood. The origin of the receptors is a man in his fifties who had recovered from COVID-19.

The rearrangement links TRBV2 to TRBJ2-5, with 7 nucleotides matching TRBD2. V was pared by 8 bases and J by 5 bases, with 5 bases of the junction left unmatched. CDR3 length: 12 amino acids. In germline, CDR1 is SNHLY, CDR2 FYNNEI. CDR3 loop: CASGGGRETQYF. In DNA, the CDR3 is TGTGCCAGCGGGGGGGGTCGCGAGACCCAGTACTTC.

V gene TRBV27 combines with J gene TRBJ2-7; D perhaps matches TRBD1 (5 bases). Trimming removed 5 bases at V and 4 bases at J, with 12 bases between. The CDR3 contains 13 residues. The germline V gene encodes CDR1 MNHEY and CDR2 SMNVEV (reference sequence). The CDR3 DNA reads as TGTGCCAGCAGTCCAGGGCAGTCGTACGAGCAGTACTTC. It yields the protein CASSPGQSYEQYF.

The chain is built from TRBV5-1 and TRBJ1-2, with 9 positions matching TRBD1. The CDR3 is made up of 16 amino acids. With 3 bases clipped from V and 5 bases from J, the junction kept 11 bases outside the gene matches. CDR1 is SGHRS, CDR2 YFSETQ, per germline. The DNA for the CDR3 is TGCGCCAGCAGCTGGGGACAGGGAAGTTTTGAGTATGGCTACACCTTC. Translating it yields CASSWGQGSFEYGYTF.

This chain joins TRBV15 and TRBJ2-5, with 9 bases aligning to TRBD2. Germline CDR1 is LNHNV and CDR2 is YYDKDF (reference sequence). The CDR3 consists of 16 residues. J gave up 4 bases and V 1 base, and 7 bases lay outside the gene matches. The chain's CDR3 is CATSRVMVAGAETQYF. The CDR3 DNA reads TGTGCCACCAGCAGAGTAATGGTAGCGGGAGCAGAGACCCAGTACTTC.

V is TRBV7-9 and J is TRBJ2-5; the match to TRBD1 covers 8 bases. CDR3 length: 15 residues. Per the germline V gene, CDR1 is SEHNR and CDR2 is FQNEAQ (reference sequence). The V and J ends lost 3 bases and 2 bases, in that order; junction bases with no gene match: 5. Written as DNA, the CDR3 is TGTGCCAGCAGCTTTTCCAACAGGGGGCAAGAGACCCAGTACTTC. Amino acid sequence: CASSFSNRGQETQYF.

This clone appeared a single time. The DNA of the CDR3 is TGTGCCAGCATTTCTCCGGGACAGGGTTATTCACCCCTCCACTTT. It encodes CASISPGQGYSPLHF. V usage is TRBV28 and J usage is TRBJ1-6; 9 positions match TRBD1. V was pared by 7 bases and J by 8 bases, with 9 bases of the junction left unmatched. In germline, CDR1 is MDHEN, CDR2 SYDVKM. The CDR3 extends over 15 amino acids.

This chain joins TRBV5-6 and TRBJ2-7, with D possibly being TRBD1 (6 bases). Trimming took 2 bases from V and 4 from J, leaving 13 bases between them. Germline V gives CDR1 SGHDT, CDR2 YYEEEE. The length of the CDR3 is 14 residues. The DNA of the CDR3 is TGTGCCAGCAGCTTCGACAGGAGAATGTACGAGCAGTACTTC. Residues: CASSFDRRMYEQYF.

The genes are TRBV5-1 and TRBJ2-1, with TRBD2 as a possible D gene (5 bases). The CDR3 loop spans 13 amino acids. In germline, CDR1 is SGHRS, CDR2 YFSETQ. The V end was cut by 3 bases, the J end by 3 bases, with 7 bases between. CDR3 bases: TGCGCCAGCAGCTATCGGGACTACAATGAGCAGTTCTTC. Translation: CASSYRDYNEQFF.

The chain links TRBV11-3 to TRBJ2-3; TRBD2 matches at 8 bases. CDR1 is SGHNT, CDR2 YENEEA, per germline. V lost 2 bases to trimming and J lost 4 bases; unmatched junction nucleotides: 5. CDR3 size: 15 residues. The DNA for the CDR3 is TGTGCCAGCAGCTTATACCCGGGAGGGCCAGATACGCAGTATTTT. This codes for CASSLYPGGPDTQYF. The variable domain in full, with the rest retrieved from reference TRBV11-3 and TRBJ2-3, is EAGVVQSPRYKIIEKKQPVAFWCNPISGHNTLYWYLQNLGQGPELLIRYENEEAVDDSQLPKDRFSAERLKGVDSTLKIQPAELGDSAVYLCASSLYPGGPDTQYFGPGTRLTVL.

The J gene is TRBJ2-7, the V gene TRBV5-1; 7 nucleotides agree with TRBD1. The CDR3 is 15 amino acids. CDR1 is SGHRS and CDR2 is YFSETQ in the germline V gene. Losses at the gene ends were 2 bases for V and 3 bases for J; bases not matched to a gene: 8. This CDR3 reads CASSLQGPFSYEQYF. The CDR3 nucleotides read TGCGCCAGCAGCTTACAGGGGCCTTTTAGCTACGAGCAGTACTTC.

CDR3 in DNA: TGTGCCAGCAGCCCCCCGGCGGGGAGCACTGAAGCTTTCTTT. Encoded protein: CASSPPAGSTEAFF. This rearrangement joins TRBV5-5 to TRBJ1-1; no clear D gene. Per germline, CDR1 SGHKS and CDR2 YYEKEE (reference sequence). The CDR3 length is 14 residues. V was shortened by 4 bases and J by 4 bases, with 14 bases between the two germline ends.

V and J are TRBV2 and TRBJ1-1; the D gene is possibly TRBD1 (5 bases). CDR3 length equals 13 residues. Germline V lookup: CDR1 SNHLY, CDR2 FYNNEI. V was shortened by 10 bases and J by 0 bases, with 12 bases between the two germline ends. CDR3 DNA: TGTGCCACCTGCAGGGAGGTGAACACTGAAGCTTTCTTT. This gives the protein CATCREVNTEAFF.

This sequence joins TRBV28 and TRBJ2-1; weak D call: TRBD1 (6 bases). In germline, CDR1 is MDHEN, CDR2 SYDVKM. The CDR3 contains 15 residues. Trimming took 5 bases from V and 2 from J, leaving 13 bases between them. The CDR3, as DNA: TGTGCCAGCAGTATGACAGGCATCGCCTACAATGAGCAGTTCTTC. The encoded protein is CASSMTGIAYNEQFF.

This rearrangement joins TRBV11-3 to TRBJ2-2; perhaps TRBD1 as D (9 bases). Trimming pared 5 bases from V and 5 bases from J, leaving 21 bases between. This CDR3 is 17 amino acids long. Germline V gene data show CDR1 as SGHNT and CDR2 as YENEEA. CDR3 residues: CASSKPGGTGKTGELFF. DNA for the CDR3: TGTGCCAGCAGCAAACCGGGGGGGACAGGGAAAACCGGGGAGCTGTTTTTT.

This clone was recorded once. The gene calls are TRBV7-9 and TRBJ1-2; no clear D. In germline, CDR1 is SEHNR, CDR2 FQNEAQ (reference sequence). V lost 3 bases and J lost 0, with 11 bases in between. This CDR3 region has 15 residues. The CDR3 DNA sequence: TGTGCCAGCAGCTTTTCCGCAGGTACTAACTATGGCTACACCTTC. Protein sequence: CASSFSAGTNYGYTF.

The CDR3 DNA reads as TGTGCCAGCATCCGAAGGGCTAGCCGGGGCAATGAGCAGTTCTTC. Protein sequence: CASIRRASRGNEQFF. The chain uses TRBV27 and TRBJ2-1; D may be TRBD2 (5 bases). The CDR3 has 15 amino acids. Germline V CDR1 and CDR2: MNHEY, SMNVEV (reference sequence). The V end lost 7 bases, the J end lost 6 bases, and 19 bases lay between the germline ends.

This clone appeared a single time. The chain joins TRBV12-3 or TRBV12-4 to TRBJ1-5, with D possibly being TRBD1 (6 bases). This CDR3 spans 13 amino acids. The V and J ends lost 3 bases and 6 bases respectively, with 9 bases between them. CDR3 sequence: CASSLVGAQPQHF. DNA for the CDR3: TGTGCCAGCAGTTTGGTGGGGGCTCAGCCCCAGCATTTT.

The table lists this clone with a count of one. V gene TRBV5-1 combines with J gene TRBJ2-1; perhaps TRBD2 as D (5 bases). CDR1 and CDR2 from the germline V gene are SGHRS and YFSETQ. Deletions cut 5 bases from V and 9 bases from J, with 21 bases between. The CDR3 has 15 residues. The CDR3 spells CASSPDLAGGSEQFF. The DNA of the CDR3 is TGCGCCAGCAGTCCTGACTTGGCCGGAGGCTCTGAGCAGTTCTTC.

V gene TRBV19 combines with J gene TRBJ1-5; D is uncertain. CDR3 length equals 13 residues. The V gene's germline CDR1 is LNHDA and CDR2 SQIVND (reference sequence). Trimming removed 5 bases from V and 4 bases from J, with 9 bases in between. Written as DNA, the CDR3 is TGTGCCAGTAGTTACGCGGCGAATCAGCCCCAGCATTTT. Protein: CASSYAANQPQHF.

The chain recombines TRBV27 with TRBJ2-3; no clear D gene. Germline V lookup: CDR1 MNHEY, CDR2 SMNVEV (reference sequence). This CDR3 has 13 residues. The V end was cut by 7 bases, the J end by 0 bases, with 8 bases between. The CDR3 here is CASKWASTDTQYF. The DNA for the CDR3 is TGTGCCAGCAAATGGGCTAGCACAGATACGCAGTATTTT.

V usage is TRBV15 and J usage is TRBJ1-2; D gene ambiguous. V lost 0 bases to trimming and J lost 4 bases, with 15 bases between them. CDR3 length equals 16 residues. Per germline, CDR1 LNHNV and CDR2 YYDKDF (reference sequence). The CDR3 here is CATSREQIGRSYGYTF. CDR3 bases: TGTGCCACCAGCAGAGAACAGATAGGGAGGTCCTATGGCTACACCTTC. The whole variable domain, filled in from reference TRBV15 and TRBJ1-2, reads DAMVIQNPRYQVTQFGKPVTLSCSQTLNHNVMYWYQQKSSQAPKLLFHYYDKDFNNEADTPDNFQSRRPNTSFCFLDIRSPGLGDTAMYLCATSREQIGRSYGYTFGSGTRLTVV.

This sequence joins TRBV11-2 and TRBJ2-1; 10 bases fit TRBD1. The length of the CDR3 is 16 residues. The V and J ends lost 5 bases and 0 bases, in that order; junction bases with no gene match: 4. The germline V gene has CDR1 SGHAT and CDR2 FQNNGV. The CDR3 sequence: CASSPRDRGSYNEQFF. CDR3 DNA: TGTGCCAGCAGCCCCCGGGACAGGGGCTCCTACAATGAGCAGTTCTTC. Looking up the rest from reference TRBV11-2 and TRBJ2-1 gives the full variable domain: EAGVAQSPRYKIIEKRQSVAFWCNPISGHATLYWYQQILGQGPKLLIQFQNNGVVDDSQLPKDRFSAERLKGVDSTLKIQPAKLEDSAVYLCASSPRDRGSYNEQFFGPGTRLTVL.

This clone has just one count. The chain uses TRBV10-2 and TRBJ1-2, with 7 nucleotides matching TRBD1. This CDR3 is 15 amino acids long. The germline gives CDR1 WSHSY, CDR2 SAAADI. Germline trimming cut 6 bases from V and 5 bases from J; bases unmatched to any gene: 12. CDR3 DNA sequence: TGCGCCAGCAGGGGGCTCGACAGGGTGGGGTATGGCTACACCTTC. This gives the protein CASRGLDRVGYGYTF.

The CDR3 here is CSVLGQGVNIQYF. DNA for the CDR3: TGCAGCGTGTTGGGACAGGGGGTAAACATTCAGTACTTC. The chain employs TRBV29-1 and TRBJ2-4, with 11 bases that match TRBD1. Per the germline V gene, CDR1 is SQVTM and CDR2 is ANQGSEA. V shed 6 bases, J shed 6 bases, and the junction held 4 bases outside the gene matches. The CDR3 has 13 residues.

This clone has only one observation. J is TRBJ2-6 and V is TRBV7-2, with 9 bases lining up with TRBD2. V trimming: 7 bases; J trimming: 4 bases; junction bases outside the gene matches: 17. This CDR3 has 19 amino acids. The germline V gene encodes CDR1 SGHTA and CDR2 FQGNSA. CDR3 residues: CASILRGGAAGGGANVLTF. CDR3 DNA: TGTGCCAGCATATTACGGGGCGGGGCGGCGGGAGGGGGGGCCAACGTCCTGACTTTC.

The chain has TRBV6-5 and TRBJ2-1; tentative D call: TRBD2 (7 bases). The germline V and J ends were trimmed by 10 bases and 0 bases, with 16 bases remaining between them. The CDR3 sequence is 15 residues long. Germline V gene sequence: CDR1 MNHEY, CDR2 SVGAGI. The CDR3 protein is CATRRGGRSYNEQFF. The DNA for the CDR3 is TGTGCCACCAGGAGGGGGGGTCGCTCCTACAATGAGCAGTTCTTC.

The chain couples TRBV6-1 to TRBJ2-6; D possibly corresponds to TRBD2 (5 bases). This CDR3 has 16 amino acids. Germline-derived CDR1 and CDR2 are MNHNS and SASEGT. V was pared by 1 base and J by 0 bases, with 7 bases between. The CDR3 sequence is CASSEVGVSGANVLTF. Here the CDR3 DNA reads TGTGCCAGCAGTGAAGTGGGAGTCTCTGGGGCCAACGTCCTGACTTTC.

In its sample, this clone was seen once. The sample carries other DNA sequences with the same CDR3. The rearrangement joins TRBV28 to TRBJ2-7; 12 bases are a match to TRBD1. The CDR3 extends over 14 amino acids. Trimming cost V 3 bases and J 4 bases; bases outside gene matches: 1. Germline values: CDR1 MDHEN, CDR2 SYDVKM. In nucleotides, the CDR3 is TGTGCCAGCAGTTTGGGACAGGGGGCATACGAGCAGTACTTC. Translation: CASSLGQGAYEQYF.